These 12 T cell receptor beta chains were sequenced from one sample in a study of blood T cell repertoires in COVID-19. Generated by immunoSEQ multiplex PCR, the TCRdb table keeps only in-frame clones and is missing some. The sample carries 200,000 or so clones, roughly 84% recorded once. What was sequenced was peripheral blood. The receptors here all came from a middle-aged man who had recovered from COVID-19.

This clone occurred a few times. This chain uses TRBV19 with TRBJ1-3; D gene unclear. Germline CDR1 and CDR2: LNHDA and SQIVND (reference sequence). CDR3 length: 14 residues. V dropped 6 bases and J dropped 0 bases, with 9 bases sitting between them. CDR3 region: CASSAGSSGNTIYF. The CDR3 DNA sequence: TGTGCCAGTAGCGCGGGGAGCTCTGGAAACACCATATATTTT.

V gene TRBV9 combines with J gene TRBJ2-1; 7 bases line up with TRBD1. Germline CDR1 reads SGDLS; CDR2 reads YYNGEE. V lost 2 bases, J lost 0 bases, and 5 bases stayed unmatched. This CDR3 has 16 amino acids. CDR3 residues: CASSVDGTVSYNEQFF. The DNA for the CDR3 is TGTGCCAGCAGCGTCGACGGGACAGTCTCCTACAATGAGCAGTTCTTC.

The chain employs TRBV15 and TRBJ1-3; D ambiguous. V lost 0 bases, J lost 0 bases, and 12 bases lay in between. Germline CDR1 LNHNV, CDR2 YYDKDF (reference sequence). This CDR3 region has 17 residues. Written as DNA, the CDR3 is TGTGCCACCAGCAGAGATCACGGTGCCGTCTCTGGAAACACCATATATTTT. Translated: CATSRDHGAVSGNTIYF.

V gene TRBV10-1 combines with J gene TRBJ2-1; TRBD1 might be the D (6 bases). Trimming left V 0 bases short and J 7 bases short, with 7 bases between. Germline V CDR1 and CDR2: WNHNN, SYGVQD (reference sequence). The CDR3 runs 13 residues. In nucleotides, the CDR3 is TGCGCCAGCAGTGAGTCGAGGGGGAATGAGCAGTTCTTC. Translating gives CASSESRGNEQFF.

Written as DNA, the CDR3 is TGTGCCAGCAGCTTAGGACACCCCGACACCTACGAGCAGTACTTC. This gives the protein CASSLGHPDTYEQYF. V usage is TRBV11-2 and J usage is TRBJ2-7; no definite D call. CDR3 length: 15 amino acids. With 1 base removed from V and 2 bases from J, the gap between germline ends came to 12 bases. The germline V gene encodes CDR1 SGHAT and CDR2 FQNNGV.

This chain uses TRBV3-1 (or the pseudogene TRBV3-2) with TRBJ2-7; D gene uncertain. CDR1 is LGHDT, CDR2 YNNKEL, per germline (reference sequence). The ends were cut back, 6 bases at V and 5 bases at J, with 11 bases in the middle. The CDR3 length is 12 residues. CDR3 DNA: TGTGCCAGCAGATCCACAAGCGACGAGCAGTACTTC. Its translation: CASRSTSDEQYF.

J is TRBJ1-2 and V is TRBV6-6; weak D call: TRBD1 (6 bases). From germline, CDR1 is MNHNY and CDR2 SVGAGI (reference sequence). Trimming removed 5 bases at V and 4 bases at J, with 14 bases between. CDR3 size: 14 residues. CDR3 sequence reads: CASSNQQGFYGYTF. CDR3 DNA: TGTGCCAGCAGTAATCAACAGGGATTCTATGGCTACACCTTC.

This clone was observed a handful of times. The chain carries TRBV24-1 and TRBJ2-3; 10 bases match TRBD1. V shed 9 bases, J shed 4 bases, and the junction held 6 bases outside the gene matches. Germline V gives CDR1 KGHDR, CDR2 SFDVKD. The CDR3 is 14 amino acids. The CDR3 here is CATGTGDGPDTQYF. CDR3 nucleotide sequence: TGTGCCACCGGGACAGGGGATGGTCCAGATACGCAGTATTTT.

The chain joins TRBV3-1 (or the pseudogene TRBV3-2) to TRBJ1-2, with D tentatively TRBD1 (6 bases). The germline V and J ends were trimmed by 4 bases and 4 bases, with 10 bases remaining between them. The CDR3 extends over 13 amino acids. Germline V gene lookup returns CDR1 LGHDT and CDR2 YNNKEL (reference sequence). CDR3: CASSLGQSYGYTF. The CDR3 nucleotides are TGTGCCAGCAGCCTTGGACAGAGCTATGGCTACACCTTC.

V gene TRBV11-3 combines with J gene TRBJ2-1, with 7 bases identical to TRBD2. This CDR3 is 15 amino acids long. Germline V gives CDR1 SGHNT, CDR2 YENEEA. The V gene end was trimmed by 5 bases and the J gene end by 4 bases; junction bases not matched to a gene: 8. CDR3 in amino acids: CASSPWGGGYNEQFF. CDR3 in DNA: TGTGCCAGCAGCCCCTGGGGGGGTGGGTACAATGAGCAGTTCTTC.

This rearrangement joins TRBV21-1 to TRBJ2-7; the D segment call TRBD2 is taken from the table without a DNA check. TRBV21-1 is listed as a pseudogene. The CDR3 extends over 15 amino acids. The CDR3 coding sequence is TGTGCCAGCACGAGAGCGGGAGGGGGGGTATACGAGCAGTACTTC. Protein sequence: CASTRAGGGVYEQYF.

This chain joins TRBV10-3 and TRBJ2-3; 9 bases agree with TRBD1. The germline gives CDR1 ENHRY, CDR2 SYGVKD. Unmatched junction bases numbered 5, after V lost 8 bases and J lost 2 bases. CDR3 length: 14 residues. CDR3 nucleotide sequence: TGTGCCATCGGACAGGGGCCGGACACAGATACGCAGTATTTT. Its translation: CAIGQGPDTDTQYF.